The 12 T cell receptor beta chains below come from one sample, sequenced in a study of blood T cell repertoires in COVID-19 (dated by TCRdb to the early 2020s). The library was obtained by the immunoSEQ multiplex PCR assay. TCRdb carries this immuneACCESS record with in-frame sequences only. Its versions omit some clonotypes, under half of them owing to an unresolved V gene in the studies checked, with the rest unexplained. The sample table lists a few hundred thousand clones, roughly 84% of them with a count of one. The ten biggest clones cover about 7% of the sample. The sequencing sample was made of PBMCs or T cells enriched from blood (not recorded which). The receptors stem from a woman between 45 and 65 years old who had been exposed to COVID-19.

The CDR3 loop is CASSQGLAGGTGELFF. The CDR3 coding sequence is TGTGCCAGCAGCCAGGGACTAGCGGGTGGCACCGGGGAGCTGTTTTTT. The J gene is TRBJ2-2, the V gene TRBV7-7; 12 bases are shared with TRBD2. The CDR3 consists of 16 residues. CDR1 SSHAT and CDR2 FNYEAQ come from the germline V gene (reference sequence). V was pared by 5 bases and J by 4 bases, with 5 bases of the junction left unmatched.

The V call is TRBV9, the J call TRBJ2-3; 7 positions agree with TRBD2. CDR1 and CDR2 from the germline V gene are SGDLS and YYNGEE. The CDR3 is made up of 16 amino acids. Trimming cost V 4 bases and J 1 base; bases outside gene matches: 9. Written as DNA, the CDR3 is TGTGCCAGCAGCCCCCGGGGTAGCGGGCGCACAGATACGCAGTATTTT. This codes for CASSPRGSGRTDTQYF.

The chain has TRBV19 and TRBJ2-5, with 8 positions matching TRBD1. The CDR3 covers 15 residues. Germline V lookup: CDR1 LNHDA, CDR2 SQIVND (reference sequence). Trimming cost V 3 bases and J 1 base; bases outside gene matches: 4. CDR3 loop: CASSIGTGFQETQYF. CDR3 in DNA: TGTGCCAGTAGTATCGGGACAGGATTCCAAGAGACCCAGTACTTC.

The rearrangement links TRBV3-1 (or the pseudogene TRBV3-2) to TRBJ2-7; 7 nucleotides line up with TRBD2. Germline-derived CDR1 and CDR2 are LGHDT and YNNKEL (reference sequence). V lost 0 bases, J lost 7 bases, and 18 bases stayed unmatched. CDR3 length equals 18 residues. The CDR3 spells CASSQDPRASGLFGEQYF. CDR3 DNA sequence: TGTGCCAGCAGCCAAGATCCGAGGGCTAGCGGTCTTTTTGGTGAGCAGTACTTC.

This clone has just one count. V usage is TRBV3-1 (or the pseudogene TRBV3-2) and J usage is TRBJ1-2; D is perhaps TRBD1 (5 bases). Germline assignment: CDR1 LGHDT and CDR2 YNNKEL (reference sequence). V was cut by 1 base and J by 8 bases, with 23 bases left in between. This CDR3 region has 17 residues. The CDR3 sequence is CASSQGLSSEGMWGYTF. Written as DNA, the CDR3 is TGTGCCAGCAGCCAAGGGTTATCTAGCGAGGGGATGTGGGGCTACACCTTC.

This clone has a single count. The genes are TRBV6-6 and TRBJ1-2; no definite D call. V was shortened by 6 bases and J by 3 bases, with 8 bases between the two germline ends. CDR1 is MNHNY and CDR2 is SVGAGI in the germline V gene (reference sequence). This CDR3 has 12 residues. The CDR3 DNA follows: TGTGCCAGCAGGTCGGAGGACTATGGCTACACCTTC. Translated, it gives CASRSEDYGYTF.

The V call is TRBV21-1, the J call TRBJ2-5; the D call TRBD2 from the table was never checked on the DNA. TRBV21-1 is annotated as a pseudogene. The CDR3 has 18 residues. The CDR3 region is CASSKAGLAERGQETQYF. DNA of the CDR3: TGTGCCAGCAGCAAAGCGGGACTAGCAGAACGAGGCCAAGAGACCCAGTACTTC.

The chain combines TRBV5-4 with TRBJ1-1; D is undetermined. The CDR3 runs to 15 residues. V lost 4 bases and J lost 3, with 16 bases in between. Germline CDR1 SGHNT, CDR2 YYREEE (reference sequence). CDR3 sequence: CASSHPGRGDTEAFF. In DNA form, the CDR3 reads TGTGCCAGCAGCCACCCGGGCCGCGGGGACACTGAAGCTTTCTTT.

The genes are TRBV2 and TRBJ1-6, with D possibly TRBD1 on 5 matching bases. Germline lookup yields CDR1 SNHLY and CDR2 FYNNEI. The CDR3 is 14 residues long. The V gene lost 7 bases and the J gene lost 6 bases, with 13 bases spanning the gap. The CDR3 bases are TGTGCCAGCATTGAGGGGCTTCGTAATTCACCCCTCCACTTT. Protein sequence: CASIEGLRNSPLHF.

CDR3 DNA: TGTGCCAGCAGTTACCATGACAGGACTGAAGCTTTCTTT. Translated, it gives CASSYHDRTEAFF. The chain joins TRBV6-6 to TRBJ1-1, with TRBD1 as a possible D gene (6 bases). The CDR3 consists of 13 residues. Per germline, CDR1 MNHNY and CDR2 SVGAGI (reference sequence). The V and J ends lost 2 bases and 5 bases respectively, with 9 bases between them.

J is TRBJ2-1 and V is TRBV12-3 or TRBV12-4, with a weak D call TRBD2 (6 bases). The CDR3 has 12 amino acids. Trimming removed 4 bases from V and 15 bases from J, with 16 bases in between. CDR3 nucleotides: TGTGCCAGCAGTTCCCGACCGACTAGTAGGTTCTTC. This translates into CASSSRPTSRFF.

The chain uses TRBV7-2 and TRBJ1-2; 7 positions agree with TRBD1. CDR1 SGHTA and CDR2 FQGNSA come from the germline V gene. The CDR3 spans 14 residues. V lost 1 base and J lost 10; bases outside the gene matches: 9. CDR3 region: CASSLEDRIDYYTF. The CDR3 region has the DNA TGTGCCAGCAGCTTAGAGGACAGGATCGATTACTACACCTTC.